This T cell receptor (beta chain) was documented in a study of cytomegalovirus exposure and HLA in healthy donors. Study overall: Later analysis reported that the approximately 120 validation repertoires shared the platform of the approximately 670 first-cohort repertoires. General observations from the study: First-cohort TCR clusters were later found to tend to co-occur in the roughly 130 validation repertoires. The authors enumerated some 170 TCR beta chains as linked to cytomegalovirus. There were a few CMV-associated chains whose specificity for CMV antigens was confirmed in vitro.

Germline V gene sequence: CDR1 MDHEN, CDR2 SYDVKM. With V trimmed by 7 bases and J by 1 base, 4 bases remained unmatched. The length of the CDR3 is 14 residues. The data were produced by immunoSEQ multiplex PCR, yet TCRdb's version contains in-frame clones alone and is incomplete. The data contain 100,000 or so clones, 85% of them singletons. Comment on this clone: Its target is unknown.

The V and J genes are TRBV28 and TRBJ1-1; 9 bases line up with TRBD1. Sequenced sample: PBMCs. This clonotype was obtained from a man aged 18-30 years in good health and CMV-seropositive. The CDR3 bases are TGTGCCAGCACCCAGGGACAGGGGAACACTGAAGCTTTCTTT. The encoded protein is CASTQGQGNTEAFF.